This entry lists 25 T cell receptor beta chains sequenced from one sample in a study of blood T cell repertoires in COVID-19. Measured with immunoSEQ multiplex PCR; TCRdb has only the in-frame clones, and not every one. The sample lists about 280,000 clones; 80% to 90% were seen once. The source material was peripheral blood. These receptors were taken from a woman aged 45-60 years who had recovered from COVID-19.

The CDR3 protein is CASSQERWSGYSYEQYF. For the CDR3, the DNA is TGTGCCAGCAGCCAAGAGAGGTGGAGCGGCTATTCCTACGAGCAGTACTTC. The chain combines TRBV14 with TRBJ2-7; D is perhaps TRBD2 (5 bases). The CDR3 is made up of 17 amino acids. The V and J ends lost 0 bases and 1 base respectively, with 16 bases between them. Germline-derived CDR1 and CDR2 are SGHDN and FVKESK.

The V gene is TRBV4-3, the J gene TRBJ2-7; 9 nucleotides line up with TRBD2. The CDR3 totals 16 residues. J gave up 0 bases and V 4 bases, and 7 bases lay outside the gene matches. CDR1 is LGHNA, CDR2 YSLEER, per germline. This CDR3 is CASSRRLAESSYEQYF. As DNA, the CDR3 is TGCGCCAGCAGCCGCCGACTAGCGGAGAGCTCCTACGAGCAGTACTTC.

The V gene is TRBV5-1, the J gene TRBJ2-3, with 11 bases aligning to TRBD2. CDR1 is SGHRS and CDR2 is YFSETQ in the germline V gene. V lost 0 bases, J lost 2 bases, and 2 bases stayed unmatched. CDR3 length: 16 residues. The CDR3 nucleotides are TGCGCCAGCAGCTTGGGACTAGCGGGGCACACAGATACGCAGTATTTT. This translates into CASSLGLAGHTDTQYF.

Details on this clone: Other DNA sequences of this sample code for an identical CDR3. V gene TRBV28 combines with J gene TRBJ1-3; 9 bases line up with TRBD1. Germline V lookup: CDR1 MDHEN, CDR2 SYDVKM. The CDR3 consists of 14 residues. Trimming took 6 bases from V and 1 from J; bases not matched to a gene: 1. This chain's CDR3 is CASRQGASGNTIYF. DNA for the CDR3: TGTGCCAGCAGACAGGGGGCATCTGGAAACACCATATATTTT.

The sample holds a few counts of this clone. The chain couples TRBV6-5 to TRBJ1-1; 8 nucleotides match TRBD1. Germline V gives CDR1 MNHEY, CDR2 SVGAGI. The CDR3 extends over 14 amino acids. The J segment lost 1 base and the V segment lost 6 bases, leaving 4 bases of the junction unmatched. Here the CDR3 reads CASREDRANTEAFF. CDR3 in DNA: TGTGCCAGCAGGGAGGACAGGGCGAACACTGAAGCTTTCTTT.

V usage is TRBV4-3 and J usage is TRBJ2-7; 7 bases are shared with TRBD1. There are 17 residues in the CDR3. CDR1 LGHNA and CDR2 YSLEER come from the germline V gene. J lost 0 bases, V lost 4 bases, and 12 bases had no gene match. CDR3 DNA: TGCGCCAGCAGCCGCCACATACAGGGGTCAAGCTCCTACGAGCAGTACTTC. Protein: CASSRHIQGSSSYEQYF.

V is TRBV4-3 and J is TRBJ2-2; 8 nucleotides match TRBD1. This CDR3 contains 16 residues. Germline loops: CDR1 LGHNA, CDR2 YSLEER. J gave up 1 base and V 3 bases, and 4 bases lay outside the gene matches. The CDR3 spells CASSQGQVMNTGELFF. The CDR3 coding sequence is TGCGCCAGCAGCCAGGGACAGGTCATGAACACCGGGGAGCTGTTTTTT.

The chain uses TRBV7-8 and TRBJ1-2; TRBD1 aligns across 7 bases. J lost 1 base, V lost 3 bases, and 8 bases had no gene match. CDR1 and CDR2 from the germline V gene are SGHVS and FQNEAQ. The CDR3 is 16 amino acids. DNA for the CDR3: TGTGCCAGCAGCTTGGGGACAGATGGGGATAACTATGGCTACACCTTC. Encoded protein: CASSLGTDGDNYGYTF.

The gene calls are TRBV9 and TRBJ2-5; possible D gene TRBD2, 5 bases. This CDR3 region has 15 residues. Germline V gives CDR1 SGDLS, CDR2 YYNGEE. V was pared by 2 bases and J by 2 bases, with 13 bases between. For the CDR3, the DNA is TGTGCCAGCAGCGTCCTTTCCGGGAATCAAGAGACCCAGTACTTC. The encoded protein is CASSVLSGNQETQYF.

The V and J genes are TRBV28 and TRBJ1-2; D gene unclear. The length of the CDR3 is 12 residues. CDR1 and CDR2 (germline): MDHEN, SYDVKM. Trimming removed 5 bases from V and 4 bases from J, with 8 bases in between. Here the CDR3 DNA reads TGTGCCAGCAGTGAGTCAGGCTATGGCTACACCTTC. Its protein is CASSESGYGYTF.

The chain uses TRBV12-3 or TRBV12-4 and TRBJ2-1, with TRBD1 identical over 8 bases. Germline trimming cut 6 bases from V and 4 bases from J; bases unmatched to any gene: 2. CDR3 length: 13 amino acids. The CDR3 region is CASSRDRYNEQFF. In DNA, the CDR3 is TGTGCCAGCAGCCGGGACAGGTACAATGAGCAGTTCTTC.

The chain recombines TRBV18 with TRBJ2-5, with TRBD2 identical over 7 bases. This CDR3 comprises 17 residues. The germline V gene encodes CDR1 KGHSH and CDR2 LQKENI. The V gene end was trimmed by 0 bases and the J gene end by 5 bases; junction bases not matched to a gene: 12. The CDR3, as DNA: TGTGCCAGCTCACCACCGAACCCTACTAGCGCAGGGGAGACCCAGTACTTC. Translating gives CASSPPNPTSAGETQYF. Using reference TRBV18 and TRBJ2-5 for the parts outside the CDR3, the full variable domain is NAGVMQNPRHLVRRRGQEARLRCSPMKGHSHVYWYRQLPEEGLKFMVYLQKENIIDESGMPKERFSAEFPKEGPSILRIQQVVRGDSAAYFCASSPPNPTSAGETQYFGPGTRLLVL.

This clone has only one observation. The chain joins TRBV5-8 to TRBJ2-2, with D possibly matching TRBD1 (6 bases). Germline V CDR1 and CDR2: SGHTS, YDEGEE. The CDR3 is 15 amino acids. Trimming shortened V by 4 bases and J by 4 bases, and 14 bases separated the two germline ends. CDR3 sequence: CASSVPGHLTGELFF. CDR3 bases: TGTGCCAGCAGCGTACCGGGACACCTCACCGGGGAGCTGTTTTTT.

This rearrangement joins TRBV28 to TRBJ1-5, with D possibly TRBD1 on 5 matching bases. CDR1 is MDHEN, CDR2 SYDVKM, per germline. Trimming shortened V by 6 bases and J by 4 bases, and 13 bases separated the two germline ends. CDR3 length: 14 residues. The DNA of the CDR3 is TGTGCCAGCAGCCGGACACAGCCAAATCAGCCCCAGCATTTT. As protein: CASSRTQPNQPQHF.

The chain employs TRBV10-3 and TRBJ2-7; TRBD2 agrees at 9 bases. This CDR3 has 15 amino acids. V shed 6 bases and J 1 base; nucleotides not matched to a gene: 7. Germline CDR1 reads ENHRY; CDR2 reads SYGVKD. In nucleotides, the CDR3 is TGTGCCATCAGGACTCTAGCGGGGCCATCCTACGAGCAGTACTTC. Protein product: CAIRTLAGPSYEQYF.

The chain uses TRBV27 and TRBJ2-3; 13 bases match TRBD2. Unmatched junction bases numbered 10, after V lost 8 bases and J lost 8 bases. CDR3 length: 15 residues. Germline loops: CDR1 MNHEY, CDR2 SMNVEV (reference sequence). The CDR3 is CASARLAGGRGTQYF. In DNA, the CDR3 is TGTGCCAGCGCTCGACTAGCGGGGGGTCGAGGTACGCAGTATTTT.

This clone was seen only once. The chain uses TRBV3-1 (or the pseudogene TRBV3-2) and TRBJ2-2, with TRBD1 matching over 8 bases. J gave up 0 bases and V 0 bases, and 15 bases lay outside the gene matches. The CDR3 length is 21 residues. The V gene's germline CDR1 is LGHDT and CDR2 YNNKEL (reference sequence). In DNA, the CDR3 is TGTGCCAGCAGCCAAGATAATCGGGCAGGGGGCGCTCCCACGAACACCGGGGAGCTGTTTTTT. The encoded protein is CASSQDNRAGGAPTNTGELFF.

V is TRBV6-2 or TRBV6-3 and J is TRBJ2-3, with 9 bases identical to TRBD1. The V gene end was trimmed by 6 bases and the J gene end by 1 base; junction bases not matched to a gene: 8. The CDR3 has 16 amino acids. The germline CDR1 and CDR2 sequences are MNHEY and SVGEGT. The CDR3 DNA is TGTGCCAGCAGCTTATTCCGGGACAGGGGCACAGATACGCAGTATTTT. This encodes CASSLFRDRGTDTQYF.

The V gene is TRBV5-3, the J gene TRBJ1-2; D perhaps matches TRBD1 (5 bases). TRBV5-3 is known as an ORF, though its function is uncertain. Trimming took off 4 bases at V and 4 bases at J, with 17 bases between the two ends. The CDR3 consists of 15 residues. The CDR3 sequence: CARSLLRGVGYGYTF. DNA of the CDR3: TGTGCCAGAAGCCTACTTCGGGGGGTCGGCTATGGCTACACCTTC.

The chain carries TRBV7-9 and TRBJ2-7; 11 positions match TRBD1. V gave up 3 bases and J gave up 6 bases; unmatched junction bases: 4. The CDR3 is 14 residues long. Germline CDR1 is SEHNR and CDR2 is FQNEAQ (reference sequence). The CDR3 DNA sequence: TGTGCCAGCAGCTTCGGACAGGGGGCAGTCGAGCAGTACTTC. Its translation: CASSFGQGAVEQYF.

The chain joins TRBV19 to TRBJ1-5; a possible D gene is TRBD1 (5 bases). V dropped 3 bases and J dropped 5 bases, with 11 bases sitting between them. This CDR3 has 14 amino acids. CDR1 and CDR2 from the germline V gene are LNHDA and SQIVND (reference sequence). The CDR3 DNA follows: TGTGCCAGTAGTATCATGGCAGGGCATCAGCCCCAGCATTTT. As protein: CASSIMAGHQPQHF.

The CDR3: CASSKDQGVSNQPQHF. The CDR3, as DNA: TGTGCCAGCAGCAAAGATCAGGGGGTTAGCAATCAGCCCCAGCATTTT. This chain uses TRBV21-1 with TRBJ1-5; TRBD1 was called by the table and not checked on the DNA. TRBV21-1 is assigned pseudogene status. CDR3 length equals 16 residues.

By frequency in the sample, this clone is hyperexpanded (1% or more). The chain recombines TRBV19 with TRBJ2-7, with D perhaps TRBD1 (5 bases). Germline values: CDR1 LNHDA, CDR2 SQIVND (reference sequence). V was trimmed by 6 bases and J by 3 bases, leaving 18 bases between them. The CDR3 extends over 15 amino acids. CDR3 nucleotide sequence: TGTGCCAGTAGCGTCGGTCCCCAAGGGGTCTACGAGCAGTACTTC. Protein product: CASSVGPQGVYEQYF. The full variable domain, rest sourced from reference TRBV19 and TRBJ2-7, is DGGITQSPKYLFRKEGQNVTLSCEQNLNHDAMYWYRQDPGQGLRLIYYSQIVNDFQKGDIAEGYSVSREKKESFPLTVTSAQKNPTAFYLCASSVGPQGVYEQYFGPGTRLTVT.

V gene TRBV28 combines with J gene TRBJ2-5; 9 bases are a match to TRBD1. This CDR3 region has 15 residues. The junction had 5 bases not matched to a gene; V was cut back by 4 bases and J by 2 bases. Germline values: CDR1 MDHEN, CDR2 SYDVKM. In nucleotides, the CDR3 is TGTGCCAGCAGTTCCTTGGGACAGGGACAAGAGACCCAGTACTTC. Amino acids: CASSSLGQGQETQYF.

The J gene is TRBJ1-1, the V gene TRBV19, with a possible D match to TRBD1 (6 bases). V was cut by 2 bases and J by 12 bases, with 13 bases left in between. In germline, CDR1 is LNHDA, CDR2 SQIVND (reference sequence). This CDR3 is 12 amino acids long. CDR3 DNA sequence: TGTGCCAGTAGTATATTACAGGGCCCCACTTTCTTT. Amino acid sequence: CASSILQGPTFF.